The clone carrying this T cell receptor beta chain was seen just once. Antigen specificity is unknown. The source of the sample is a study of cytomegalovirus exposure and HLA in healthy donors. Study-level results: Across HLA loci, a later analysis found differing TCR association rates, with DRB1 most and HLA-C fewest. Common viral pathogens (according to a later analysis) appeared linked to several of the most significant clusters.

The V segment lost 0 bases and the J segment 4 bases; nucleotides outside the gene matches: 4. Germline V CDR1 and CDR2: SGHRS, YFSETQ. This CDR3 has 15 residues. The PCR used 60 Vbeta and 13 Jbeta primers. Sequencing used immunoSEQ multiplex PCR; TCRdb keeps in-frame clones, though not all of them. This sample has under 200,000 clones, with roughly three quarters found just once. Sequences were obtained from PBMCs. The chain combines TRBV5-1 with TRBJ2-7, with 10 bases lining up with TRBD1. The sequence derives from a woman aged 45-60 years in good health and CMV-seronegative. This chain's CDR3 is CASSLAGQGLYEQYF. The CDR3 nucleotides read TGCGCCAGCAGCTTGGCGGGACAGGGGCTATACGAGCAGTACTTC.